This entry features one T cell receptor beta chain sequence. Its antigen target is currently unknown. Base quality data are lacking; no much larger clone is found one base away. The treatment or condition label, as the study defines it: allogeneic hematopoietic cell transplantation with graft depleted of TCRalphabeta T cells and CD19 B cells. TCRalphabeta/CD19-depleted allogeneic hematopoietic cell grafts were given to the transplant recipients, all of whom were children. Library preparation employed PCR. TCRdb lists the instrument as Illumina HiSeq 2500. TCR library preparation used molecular barcoding, with unique molecular identifiers applied to normalize quantification of the TCRbeta repertoire. TCRdb reran the public reads through fastp at Q25 and MiXCR, keeping productive beta chains. Each entry merges the rows of one CDR3 protein and shows their most common DNA and genes. The sample table lists more than 200,000 distinct CDR3 sequences, around 8.4% of them with a count of one. Roughly a third of the sample lies in the top ten.

This specimen comes from a study of T-cell reconstitution after alpha-beta-depleted transplantation in children listed by TCRdb under 2016. About the study as a whole: The study quantitatively tracked T-cell immune reconstitution after TCRalphabeta/CD19-depleted allogeneic hematopoietic cell transplantation in children using TCR repertoire profiling.

Overall study outcomes, separate from this receptor: About two months after transplant, the apparently early recovery of alphabetaT-cell counts reportedly depended on just several hundred clones that had expanded rapidly and came from non-depleted graft cells. The frequencies of hyperexpanded clones fell over the following months, and after one year, T-cell counts and TCRbeta diversity were mostly attributed to newly produced T cells. The high TCRbeta diversity at day 60 in some patients was ascribed to recipient T cells and intrathymic progenitors that had survived conditioning.

V is pruned by 0 bases and J by 8 bases, leaving 12 bases of the junction without a gene match. Including the terminal cysteine and phenylalanine, the CDR3 comprises 19 residues. Of the read, only the CDR3 DNA is kept; its 57 bases are in frame from base 1. CDR1 and CDR2 are read off the germline V gene as SGHTA and FQGNSA. The rearrangement combines TRBV7-2 with TRBJ2-3; 15 middle bases align to TRBD2. The source material was PBMCs, mostly from graft donor cells, sampled 360 days after TCRalphabeta/CD19-depleted stem cell transplant. This receptor was obtained from a male patient aged 2-10 years who had a stem cell transplant for acute myeloid leukemia, so the T cells may come from the graft donor. The CDR3 reads as follows: CASSLALGLAGGGGTTQYF. The nucleotides read TGTGCCAGCAGCTTAGCGCTGGGACTAGCGGGGGGAGGGGGAACTACGCAGTATTTT.